This T cell receptor beta chain originates from a study of TIL therapy for anti-PD-1-resistant metastatic lung cancer. Study overall: Progressing patients received lymphodepletion, expanded TIL infusion and IL-2.

Documented time point: pre-treatment sample, taken before nivolumab and TIL therapy. Study-wide results and caveats: TIL clonotype persistence in blood showed no apparent association with response.

Worth noting for this clone: Its matching antigen is unknown.

This was the immunoSEQ v3 assay. Method: immunoSEQ multiplex PCR; TCRdb's copy keeps in-frame clones and lacks some. This table has about 52,000 clones, around 80% appearing once. Sequencing used blood, obtained at baseline. The sequence came from a woman between 30 and 85 years old with non-small cell lung cancer.

The CDR3 sequence is CASGNPGHNYGYTF. Written as DNA, the CDR3 is TGTGCCAGTGGTAACCCGGGACATAACTATGGCTACACCTTC. The chain carries TRBV19 and TRBJ1-2; TRBD1 might be the D (6 bases). The CDR3 runs to 14 residues. V gave up 8 bases and J gave up 1 base, with 14 bases separating them. Germline V gene data show CDR1 as LNHDA and CDR2 as SQIVND (reference sequence).